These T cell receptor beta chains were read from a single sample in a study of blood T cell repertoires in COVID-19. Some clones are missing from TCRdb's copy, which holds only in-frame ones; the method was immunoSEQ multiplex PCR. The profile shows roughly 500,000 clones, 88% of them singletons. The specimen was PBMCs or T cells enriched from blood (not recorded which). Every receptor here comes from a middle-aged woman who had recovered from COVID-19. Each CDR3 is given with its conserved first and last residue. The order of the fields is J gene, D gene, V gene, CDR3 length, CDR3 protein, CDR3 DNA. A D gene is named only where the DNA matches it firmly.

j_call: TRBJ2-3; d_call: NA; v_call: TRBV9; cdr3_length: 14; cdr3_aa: CASSEGGRTDTQYF; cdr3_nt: TGTGCCAGCAGCGAGGGGGGGCGCACAGATACGCAGTATTTT
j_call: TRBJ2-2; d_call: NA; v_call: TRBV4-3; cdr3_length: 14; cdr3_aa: CASSQDQDTGELFF; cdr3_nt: TGCGCCAGCAGCCAAGATCAGGACACCGGGGAGCTGTTTTTT
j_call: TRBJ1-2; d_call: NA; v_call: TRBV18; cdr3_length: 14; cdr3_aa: CASSHVASNYGYTF; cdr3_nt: TGTGCCAGCTCACACGTTGCGAGCAACTATGGCTACACCTTC
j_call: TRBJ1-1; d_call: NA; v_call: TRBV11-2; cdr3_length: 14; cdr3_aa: CASSLVRSNTEAFF; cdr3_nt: TGTGCCAGCAGCTTAGTCCGGTCAAACACTGAAGCTTTCTTT
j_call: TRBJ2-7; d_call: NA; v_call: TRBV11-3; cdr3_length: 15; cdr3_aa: CASSLSGRIDYEQYF; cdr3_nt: TGTGCCAGCAGCTTAAGTGGGCGAATCGACTACGAGCAGTACTTC
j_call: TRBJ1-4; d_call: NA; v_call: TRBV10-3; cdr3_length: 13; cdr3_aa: CAISESWTEKLFF; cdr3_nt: TGTGCCATCAGTGAGTCATGGACAGAAAAACTGTTTTTT
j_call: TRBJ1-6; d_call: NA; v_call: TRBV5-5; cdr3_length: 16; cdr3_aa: CASSLSRRSYNSPLHF; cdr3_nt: TGTGCCAGCAGCTTGAGTAGGAGATCTTATAATTCACCCCTCCACTTT
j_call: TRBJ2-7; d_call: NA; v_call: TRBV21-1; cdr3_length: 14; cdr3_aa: CATLPQGKRYEQYF; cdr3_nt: TGTGCCACCCTTCCGCAAGGAAAGCGATACGAGCAGTACTTC
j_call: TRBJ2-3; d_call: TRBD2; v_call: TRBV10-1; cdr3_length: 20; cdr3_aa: CASSESGLAGGPGRTDTQYF; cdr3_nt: TGCGCCAGCAGTGAGTCGGGACTAGCGGGAGGGCCTGGTCGCACAGATACGCAGTATTTT
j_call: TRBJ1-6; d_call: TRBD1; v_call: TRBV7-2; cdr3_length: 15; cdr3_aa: CASSLLGQYNSPLHF; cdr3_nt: TGTGCCAGCAGCTTGCTGGGACAGTATAATTCACCCCTCCACTTT
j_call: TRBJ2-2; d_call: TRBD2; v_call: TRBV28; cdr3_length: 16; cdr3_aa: CASSFRGGSPTGELFF; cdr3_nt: TGTGCCAGCAGTTTTCGGGGAGGGTCTCCGACCGGGGAGCTGTTTTTT
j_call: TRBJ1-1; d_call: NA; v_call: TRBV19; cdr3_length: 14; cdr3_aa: CASHKGGRNTEAFF; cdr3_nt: TGTGCCAGCCATAAGGGAGGTCGGAACACTGAAGCTTTCTTT
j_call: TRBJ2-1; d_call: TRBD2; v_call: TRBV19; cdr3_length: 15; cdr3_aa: CASSMSSGGYNEQFF; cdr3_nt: TGTGCCAGTAGTATGAGTAGCGGGGGTTACAATGAGCAGTTCTTC
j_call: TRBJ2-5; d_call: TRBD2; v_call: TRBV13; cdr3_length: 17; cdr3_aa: CASSLGLAGETHETQYF; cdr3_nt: TGTGCCAGCAGCTTAGGACTAGCGGGGGAAACCCACGAGACCCAGTACTTC
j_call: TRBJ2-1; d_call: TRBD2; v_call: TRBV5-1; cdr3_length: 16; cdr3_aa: CASSPPGTSGDNEQFF; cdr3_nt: TGCGCCAGCAGCCCCCCCGGGACTAGCGGGGACAATGAGCAGTTCTTC
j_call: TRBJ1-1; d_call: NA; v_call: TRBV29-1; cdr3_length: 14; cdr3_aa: CSVELSGKNTEAFF; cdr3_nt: TGCAGCGTTGAACTGTCAGGGAAGAACACTGAAGCTTTCTTT
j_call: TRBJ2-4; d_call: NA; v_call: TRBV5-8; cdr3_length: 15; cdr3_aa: CASSQTRGGKNIQYF; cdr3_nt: TGTGCCAGCAGCCAAACCCGGGGAGGCAAAAACATTCAGTACTTC
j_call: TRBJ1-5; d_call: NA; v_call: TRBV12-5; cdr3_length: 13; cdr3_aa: CASGRFGDQPQHF; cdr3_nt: TGTGCTAGTGGGAGATTTGGTGATCAGCCCCAGCATTTT
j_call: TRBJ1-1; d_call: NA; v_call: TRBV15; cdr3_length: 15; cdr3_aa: CATRPLGGLNTEAFF; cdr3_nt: TGTGCCACCAGACCCCTCGGGGGTTTGAACACTGAAGCTTTCTTT